A few counts support the clone carrying this T cell receptor (beta chain). Its antigen remains unidentified. TCRdb redid the calling of the 5' RACE reads with MiXCR, one entry per CDR3 protein. The table records fewer than 80,000 distinct CDR3 sequences, 11% of them present only once. This CDR3 region has 14 residues. Looked up from germline, CDR1 is DFQATT and CDR2 is SNEGSKA (reference sequence). V lost 3 bases to trimming and J lost 5 bases, with 16 bases between them. These data come from a study of early T cells in non-severe SARS-CoV-2 infection. Study results and caveats: VDJdb matching skewed toward anti-spike CD8 responses, missing private and CD4 specificities.

This sequence joins TRBV20-1 and TRBJ2-5; D perhaps matches TRBD1 (5 bases). This TCR was sampled from an adult who was a healthcare worker with PCR-confirmed SARS-CoV-2 infection or an uninfected control (not recorded which). The sample consisted of whole blood, taken at baseline. CDR3 residues: CSASPRADPETQYF. The CDR3 DNA follows: TGCAGTGCTAGTCCCAGGGCGGACCCGGAGACCCAGTACTTC.